The 10 T cell receptor beta chains below all came from one sample that was sequenced in a study of blood T cell repertoires in COVID-19. The table came from immunoSEQ multiplex PCR; TCRdb's copy has only in-frame clones and leaves some out. The table includes fewer than 85,000 clones, 83% detected once. Specimen: peripheral blood. The source is a woman aged 55-70 years with acute or convalescent COVID-19.

This clone showed up just once. V and J are TRBV6-1 and TRBJ2-5; maybe TRBD1 (5 bases). From germline, CDR1 is MNHNS and CDR2 SASEGT. The CDR3 loop spans 14 amino acids. V lost 1 base, J lost 2 bases, and 8 bases lay in between. In nucleotides, the CDR3 is TGTGCCAGCAGTGAAGGACAGCGACAAGAGACCCAGTACTTC. Protein sequence: CASSEGQRQETQYF.

Only a few counts were recorded for this clone. This sample also contains other DNA sequences that code for the same CDR3. CDR3 nucleotide sequence: TGTGCCAGCAGTGAGTGGAGGGCCCAAGAGACCCAGTACTTC. This encodes CASSEWRAQETQYF. The chain combines TRBV6-1 with TRBJ2-5; maybe TRBD2 (6 bases). Germline V gives CDR1 MNHNS, CDR2 SASEGT. Deletions cut 3 bases from V and 1 base from J, with 9 bases between. This CDR3 comprises 14 residues.

This clone came up once. The chain employs TRBV2 and TRBJ1-2, with TRBD1 as a possible D gene (6 bases). The germline gives CDR1 SNHLY, CDR2 FYNNEI. The CDR3 has 16 residues. V lost 1 base, J lost 1 base, and 13 bases lay in between. The CDR3 region has the DNA TGTGCCAGCAGTGAAGGAAATGACAGGTATAACTATGGCTACACCTTC. Protein: CASSEGNDRYNYGYTF.

The rearrangement links TRBV5-5 to TRBJ1-6; unclear D gene. V was clipped by 6 bases and J by 0 bases, with 16 bases between them. Germline values: CDR1 SGHKS, CDR2 YYEKEE (reference sequence). This CDR3 region has 17 residues. The CDR3 nucleotides are TGTGCCAGCACCCCCAATGGAGTGAGCTCCTATAATTCACCCCTCCACTTT. It codes for CASTPNGVSSYNSPLHF.

This clone appeared a single time. The rearrangement uses TRBV2 and TRBJ2-7, with D possibly TRBD1 on 5 matching bases. Trimming stripped 0 bases from V and 5 bases from J, with 14 bases between. The CDR3 sequence is 15 residues long. Germline CDR1 and CDR2: SNHLY and FYNNEI. For the CDR3, the DNA is TGTGCCAGCAGTGAAGCTCAGGGATCAGGCCACGAGCAGTACTTC. Translation gives CASSEAQGSGHEQYF.

This sequence joins TRBV5-5 and TRBJ2-7, with a possible D match to TRBD1 (7 bases). From germline, CDR1 is SGHKS and CDR2 YYEKEE (reference sequence). This CDR3 has 16 residues. With 2 bases removed from V and 4 bases from J, the gap between germline ends came to 19 bases. In DNA, the CDR3 is TGTGCCAGCAGCTTTAATCCCCCAGGGGGGCCATACGAGCAGTACTTC. Protein: CASSFNPPGGPYEQYF.

The chain has TRBV7-6 and TRBJ2-2, with 10 bases that match TRBD2. With 1 base clipped from V and 3 bases from J, the junction kept 8 bases outside the gene matches. Germline V gene sequence: CDR1 SGHVS, CDR2 FNYEAQ. There are 18 residues in the CDR3. The CDR3 DNA reads TGTGCCAGCAGCTTAGGGTTTGGCAGCGGGGGGGACACCGGGGAGCTGTTTTTT. As protein: CASSLGFGSGGDTGELFF.

This clone was counted a single time. The rearrangement joins TRBV10-3 to TRBJ2-3, with D maybe TRBD2 (6 bases). V lost 4 bases to trimming and J lost 3 bases, with 23 bases between them. There are 18 residues in the CDR3. CDR1 ENHRY and CDR2 SYGVKD come from the germline V gene. CDR3 coding DNA: TGTGCCATCAGTGCAGGACTCCTAGCGTCCCCGGGTACAGATACGCAGTATTTT. Translated, it gives CAISAGLLASPGTDTQYF.

The rearrangement links TRBV5-4 to TRBJ2-5, with D possibly being TRBD1 (6 bases). The CDR3 has 15 amino acids. Germline V gene sequence: CDR1 SGHNT, CDR2 YYREEE (reference sequence). Trimming left V 0 bases short and J 5 bases short, with 14 bases between. The CDR3 here is CASSLDKGGSETQYF. CDR3 sequence (DNA): TGTGCCAGCAGCTTGGATAAAGGGGGAAGCGAGACCCAGTACTTC.

The J gene is TRBJ2-6, the V gene TRBV3-1 (or the pseudogene TRBV3-2); TRBD1 agrees at 8 bases. The CDR3 has 18 residues. Germline assignment: CDR1 LGHDT and CDR2 YNNKEL (reference sequence). V was clipped by 3 bases and J by 0 bases; unmatched bases: 7. The CDR3 region has the DNA TGTGCCAGCAGCCAGATTGGGACAGGTAGCTCTGGGGCCAACGTCCTGACTTTC. Amino acid sequence: CASSQIGTGSSGANVLTF.